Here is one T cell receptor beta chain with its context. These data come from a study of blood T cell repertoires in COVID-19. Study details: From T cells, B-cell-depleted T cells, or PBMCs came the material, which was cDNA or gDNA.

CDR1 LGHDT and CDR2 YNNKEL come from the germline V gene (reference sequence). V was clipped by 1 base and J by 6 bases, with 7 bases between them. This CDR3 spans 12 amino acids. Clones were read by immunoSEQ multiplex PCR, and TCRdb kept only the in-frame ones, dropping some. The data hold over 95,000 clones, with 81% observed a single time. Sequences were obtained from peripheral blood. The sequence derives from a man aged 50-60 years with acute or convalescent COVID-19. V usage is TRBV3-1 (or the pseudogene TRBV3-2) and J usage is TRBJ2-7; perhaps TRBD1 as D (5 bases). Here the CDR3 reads CASSQGQGEQYV. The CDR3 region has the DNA TGTGCCAGCAGCCAAGGGCAGGGCGAGCAGTACGTC.